The 25 T cell receptor beta chains listed next were all sequenced from one sample in a study of blood T cell repertoires in COVID-19. Measured with immunoSEQ multiplex PCR; TCRdb has only the in-frame clones, and not every one. Of 250,000 to 400,000 clones listed, roughly 88% are singletons. Sequencing used peripheral blood. These receptors came from a woman in her thirties with COVID-19, enrolled during active disease.

This chain uses TRBV5-6 with TRBJ1-1, with D possibly being TRBD1 (5 bases). This CDR3 region has 14 residues. Deletions cut 2 bases from V and 0 bases from J, with 8 bases between. CDR1 and CDR2 (germline): SGHDT, YYEEEE. The CDR3 sequence is CASSFTGVNTEAFF. CDR3 DNA: TGTGCCAGCAGCTTTACAGGAGTGAACACTGAAGCTTTCTTT. The variable domain in full, with the rest retrieved from reference TRBV5-6 and TRBJ1-1, is DAGVTQSPTHLIKTRGQQVTLRCSPKSGHDTVSWYQQALGQGPQFIFQYYEEEERQRGNFPDRFSGHQFPNYSSELNVNALLLGDSALYLCASSFTGVNTEAFFGQGTRLTVV.

Remarks on this clone: The identical CDR3 is also encoded by other nucleotide sequences in the sample. CDR3 coding DNA: TGCGCCAGCAGCTTGGGACAGTTTTCTAACTATGGCTACACCTTC. Its translation: CASSLGQFSNYGYTF. The chain employs TRBV5-1 and TRBJ1-2, with D tentatively TRBD1 (5 bases). The CDR3 totals 15 residues. The V and J ends lost 0 bases and 0 bases respectively, with 9 bases between them. The germline CDR1 and CDR2 sequences are SGHRS and YFSETQ.

The chain has TRBV5-1 and TRBJ2-7; 9 bases match TRBD2. J lost 6 bases, V lost 2 bases, and 6 bases had no gene match. The CDR3 runs 14 residues. The germline CDR1 and CDR2 sequences are SGHRS and YFSETQ. CDR3 in amino acids: CASSFGLATTEQYF. CDR3 DNA: TGCGCCAGCAGCTTCGGACTAGCGACGACCGAGCAGTACTTC. The whole variable domain, remainder taken from reference TRBV5-1 and TRBJ2-7, is KAGVTQTPRYLIKTRGQQVTLSCSPISGHRSVSWYQQTPGQGLQFLFEYFSETQRNKGNFPGRFSGRQFSNSRSEMNVSTLELGDSALYLCASSFGLATTEQYFGPGTRLTVT.

The chain links TRBV18 to TRBJ2-5; 10 bases match TRBD1. The germline gives CDR1 KGHSH, CDR2 LQKENI. The length of the CDR3 is 18 residues. Losses at the gene ends were 5 bases for V and 0 bases for J; bases not matched to a gene: 12. CDR3 sequence reads: CASSAWTGGSPYQETQYF. The CDR3 bases are TGTGCCAGCTCAGCTTGGACAGGGGGTTCCCCGTACCAAGAGACCCAGTACTTC.

The chain joins TRBV5-1 to TRBJ1-1, with D tentatively TRBD1 (6 bases). CDR1 and CDR2 (germline): SGHRS, YFSETQ. The CDR3 runs to 16 residues. Trimming took 2 bases from V and 1 from J, leaving 15 bases between them. CDR3 sequence: CASSLGPTQGNTEAFF. The CDR3 nucleotides are TGCGCCAGCAGCTTAGGCCCTACACAGGGGAACACTGAAGCTTTCTTT.

The chain carries TRBV7-9 and TRBJ2-5; perhaps TRBD2 as D (7 bases). The V gene's germline CDR1 is SEHNR and CDR2 FQNEAQ (reference sequence). V lost 6 bases, J lost 5 bases, and 16 bases lay in between. The CDR3 runs 14 residues. CDR3 protein: CASRDLQGGETQYF. The CDR3 DNA reads as TGTGCCAGCAGGGATCTACAGGGAGGGGAGACCCAGTACTTC. Complete variable domain (other parts from reference TRBV7-9 and TRBJ2-5): DTGVSQNPRHKITKRGQNVTFRCDPISEHNRLYWYRQTLGQGPEFLTYFQNEAQLEKSRLLSDRFSAERPKGSFSTLEIQRTEQGDSAMYLCASRDLQGGETQYFGPGTRLLVL.

This sequence joins TRBV18 and TRBJ2-7; D is unresolved. From germline, CDR1 is KGHSH and CDR2 LQKENI. Trimming removed 1 base from V and 6 bases from J, with 10 bases in between. The CDR3 covers 13 residues. The CDR3 reads CASSPLSWPEQYF. CDR3 nucleotides: TGTGCCAGCTCACCACTTTCCTGGCCCGAGCAGTACTTC.

The chain links TRBV10-1 to TRBJ2-3; TRBD2 is a possible D gene (5 bases). The CDR3 sequence is 13 residues long. Trimming cost V 3 bases and J 3 bases, with 7 bases left between them. From germline, CDR1 is WNHNN and CDR2 SYGVQD (reference sequence). CDR3 region: CASSDSGTDTQYF. CDR3 DNA sequence: TGCGCCAGCAGTGACTCGGGAACAGATACGCAGTATTTT.

The J gene is TRBJ2-3, the V gene TRBV6-5; TRBD1 matches at 10 bases. The CDR3 covers 15 residues. V dropped 10 bases and J dropped 1; count of bases not matched to a gene: 8. Germline CDR1 and CDR2: MNHEY and SVGAGI. Here the CDR3 DNA reads TGTGCCACGAGACAGGGGGCGCTTGGCACAGATACGCAGTATTTT. Protein: CATRQGALGTDTQYF.

Comments on this clone: A much larger clone differs by one base, so this may be a read error. The sample contains more than one DNA sequence encoding this CDR3. This sequence joins TRBV6-5 and TRBJ1-5; 8 nucleotides align to TRBD1. Trimming at V came to 5 bases and at J to 4 bases, leaving 1 base not matched to a gene. The CDR3 totals 13 residues. CDR1 MNHEY and CDR2 SVGAGI come from the germline V gene. The CDR3, as DNA: TGTGCCAGCAGTCGACAGGGGAATCAGCCCCAGCATTTT. It is translated as CASSRQGNQPQHF.

The chain links TRBV5-1 to TRBJ2-7; D is perhaps TRBD2 (5 bases). The CDR3 has 13 amino acids. Germline V gene lookup returns CDR1 SGHRS and CDR2 YFSETQ. The ends were cut back, 0 bases at V and 3 bases at J, with 7 bases in the middle. CDR3: CASSLDRGYEQYF. The CDR3 bases are TGCGCCAGCAGCTTGGATCGGGGCTACGAGCAGTACTTC. Full variable domain (missing parts from reference TRBV5-1 and TRBJ2-7): KAGVTQTPRYLIKTRGQQVTLSCSPISGHRSVSWYQQTPGQGLQFLFEYFSETQRNKGNFPGRFSGRQFSNSRSEMNVSTLELGDSALYLCASSLDRGYEQYFGPGTRLTVT.

The V gene is TRBV4-2, the J gene TRBJ1-1; D is possibly TRBD1 (6 bases). In germline, CDR1 is LGHNA, CDR2 YNFKEQ. The ends were cut back, 1 base at V and 3 bases at J, with 12 bases in the middle. This CDR3 contains 15 residues. The CDR3 coding sequence is TGTGCCAGCAGCCAAGTCAGCCAGGGGTACACTGAAGCTTTCTTT. Translation: CASSQVSQGYTEAFF.

The DNA of the CDR3 is TGCGCCAGCAGCCAAGATCAGGAACAGAGGAACACTGAAGCTTTCTTT. Its translation: CASSQDQEQRNTEAFF. The chain couples TRBV4-1 to TRBJ1-1; D unclear. Germline V gene lookup returns CDR1 MGHRA and CDR2 YSYEKL. The CDR3 length is 16 residues. Trimming shortened V by 0 bases and J by 1 base, and 12 bases separated the two germline ends.

The rearrangement uses TRBV7-9 and TRBJ2-7, with 8 bases identical to TRBD2. The V gene end was trimmed by 5 bases and the J gene end by 6 bases; junction bases not matched to a gene: 9. This CDR3 region has 14 residues. Germline CDR1 reads SEHNR; CDR2 reads FQNEAQ (reference sequence). The CDR3, as DNA: TGTGCCAGCAGCCCGCCGGGACTAGTCAGCGAGCAGTACTTC. This translates into CASSPPGLVSEQYF.

This rearrangement joins TRBV30 to TRBJ2-2; 7 nucleotides match TRBD2. There are 17 residues in the CDR3. V lost 1 base to trimming and J lost 4 bases; unmatched junction nucleotides: 12. Germline values: CDR1 GTSNPN, CDR2 SVGIG (reference sequence). CDR3: CAWSAGSWERGTGELFF. As DNA, the CDR3 is TGTGCCTGGAGTGCCGGAAGCTGGGAGCGGGGCACCGGGGAGCTGTTTTTT.

The chain carries TRBV19 and TRBJ1-5; D gene unclear. The CDR3 length is 17 residues. V was clipped by 6 bases and J by 0 bases, with 18 bases between them. The germline gives CDR1 LNHDA, CDR2 SQIVND (reference sequence). The CDR3 reads CASRNSNRQNSNQPQHF. The CDR3 nucleotides read TGTGCCAGTAGAAATTCGAACCGCCAGAATAGCAATCAGCCCCAGCATTTT.

The chain is built from TRBV5-4 and TRBJ2-3; possible D gene TRBD2, 5 bases. This CDR3 spans 14 amino acids. Germline assignment: CDR1 SGHNT and CDR2 YYREEE (reference sequence). V lost 4 bases, J lost 4 bases, and 13 bases lay in between. CDR3 region: CASSPSPSSDTQYF. CDR3 DNA: TGTGCCAGCAGCCCTAGCCCCAGTTCAGATACGCAGTATTTT.

The chain has TRBV19 and TRBJ2-5, with D possibly matching TRBD1 (6 bases). The CDR3 has 13 amino acids. V was trimmed by 7 bases and J by 5 bases, leaving 14 bases between them. Germline CDR1 reads LNHDA; CDR2 reads SQIVND (reference sequence). In DNA form, the CDR3 reads TGTGCCAGTACGGCAGGGGCGGTGGAGACCCAGTACTTC. Protein sequence: CASTAGAVETQYF.

The gene calls are TRBV10-3 and TRBJ2-7; D may be TRBD2 (5 bases). The CDR3 extends over 15 amino acids. Germline lookup yields CDR1 ENHRY and CDR2 SYGVKD. V lost 3 bases, J lost 4 bases, and 16 bases lay in between. CDR3 bases: TGTGCCATCAGTGAAGGGCTAGCCGCCGTATACGAGCAGTACTTC. Translation: CAISEGLAAVYEQYF.

This clone has only one observation. CDR3: CASSLGRGLYPGANVLTF. The CDR3 region has the DNA TGTGCCAGCAGTTTAGGCAGGGGGCTATACCCTGGGGCCAACGTCCTGACTTTC. The chain joins TRBV27 to TRBJ2-6; 8 bases are a match to TRBD1. The germline gives CDR1 MNHEY, CDR2 SMNVEV (reference sequence). This CDR3 contains 18 residues. The trim removed 2 bases at V and 2 bases at J, leaving 8 bases unmatched.

The chain combines TRBV9 with TRBJ2-4; 9 positions match TRBD1. Germline V gene lookup returns CDR1 SGDLS and CDR2 YYNGEE. This CDR3 comprises 16 residues. J gave up 0 bases and V 3 bases, and 4 bases lay outside the gene matches. CDR3 region: CASSAEGQGAKNIQYF. The CDR3 DNA reads TGTGCCAGCAGCGCCGAGGGACAGGGAGCCAAAAACATTCAGTACTTC.

This rearrangement joins TRBV7-8 to TRBJ2-2; the match to TRBD2 covers 13 bases. From germline, CDR1 is SGHVS and CDR2 FQNEAQ. The CDR3 length is 18 residues. Trimming took 0 bases from V and 2 from J; bases not matched to a gene: 3. Written as DNA, the CDR3 is TGTGCCAGCAGCTTAGCGGGACTAGCGGGACCTAACACCGGGGAGCTGTTTTTT. This translates into CASSLAGLAGPNTGELFF.

V is TRBV12-3 or TRBV12-4 and J is TRBJ1-2; possible D gene TRBD1, 5 bases. V was trimmed by 6 bases and J by 3 bases, leaving 8 bases between them. The CDR3 runs 12 residues. CDR3 DNA sequence: TGTGCCAGCAGCCGGGGGGACTATGGCTACACCTTC. It specifies CASSRGDYGYTF.

Worth noting for this clone: Other DNA variants within this sample encode the same CDR3. V and J are TRBV5-1 and TRBJ2-1; TRBD2 matches at 12 bases. The CDR3 contains 16 residues. CDR1 SGHRS and CDR2 YFSETQ come from the germline V gene. V shed 0 bases and J 7 bases; nucleotides not matched to a gene: 5. CDR3 loop: CASSLGTSGISNEQFF. Written as DNA, the CDR3 is TGCGCCAGCAGCTTGGGGACTAGCGGGATCTCAAATGAGCAGTTCTTC.

The chain has TRBV19 and TRBJ2-7, with 8 bases that match TRBD2. V trimming: 3 bases; J trimming: 2 bases; junction bases outside the gene matches: 6. This CDR3 has 15 amino acids. In germline, CDR1 is LNHDA, CDR2 SQIVND (reference sequence). CDR3 protein: CASSIASAGAYEQYF. The CDR3 coding sequence is TGTGCCAGTAGTATTGCGTCAGCGGGAGCCTACGAGCAGTACTTC.